These 7 T cell receptor beta chains originate from one sample sequenced in a study of regulatory T cells in long-lasting Graves disease. Documented time point: newly diagnosed GD, antithyroid drugs for less than 3 months. The authors made the TCR library using RNA they extracted from PBMCs. With iRepertoire HTBI primers and Arm-PCR of CDR3 regions, TCR beta libraries were built. TCRdb re-called the multiplex PCR reads through MiXCR, storing one row per CDR3 protein. The data show about 220,000 distinct CDR3 sequences, with around 20% seen just once and around 11% held by the top ten. The same sample was also used in a study of T cells in Graves' hyperthyroidism and ophthalmopathy.

Sample: peripheral blood mononuclear cells (PBMCs), taken at new diagnosis, from a patient treated with antithyroid drugs. All receptors come from a woman aged 25 to 45 with Graves disease.

A word on this clonotype: It differs at one base from a far larger clone, so likely a read error. The chain employs TRBV5-1 and TRBJ1-3; D gene unclear. The CDR3 has 15 residues. Per the germline V gene, CDR1 is SGHRS and CDR2 is YFSETQ. The DNA of the CDR3 is TGTGCCAGCAGCTTAGATCGGCAGAATGGAAACATCATATATTTT. Its protein is CASSLDRQNGNIIYF.

Regarding this clonotype: Relative to the germline gene, one junction end is altered; a read error may explain this. This rearrangement joins TRBV28 to TRBJ2-7, with D possibly being TRBD2 (5 bases). Germline CDR1 is MDHEN and CDR2 is SYDVKM. The CDR3 consists of 13 residues. The DNA for the CDR3 is TGTTCCAGCAAGGAGGTCATCTCCTACGAGCAGTACTTC. Protein: CSSKEVISYEQYF.

On this clonotype: Here the CDR3 omits its conserved ending phenylalanine or tryptophan, so a read error is the likely source. The chain uses TRBV11-2 and TRBJ2-5, with TRBD2 as a possible D gene (6 bases). The CDR3 is 14 amino acids. V was clipped by 7 bases and J by 1 base, with 13 bases between them. Germline V gene data show CDR1 as SGHAT and CDR2 as FQNNGV. CDR3 residues: CASTSSGSQETQYL. Here the CDR3 DNA reads TGTGCCAGCACCTCATCCGGGAGCCAAGAGACCCAGTACCTC.

This clonotype showed up many times. CDR3 bases: TGCAGTGCTCCGAGGACAGCTAGCGGGAGGCAGGGTAATGAGCAGTTCTTC. Encoded protein: CSAPRTASGRQGNEQFF. This chain connects TRBV20-1 to TRBJ2-1, with 11 bases matching TRBD2. Germline V lookup: CDR1 DFQATT, CDR2 SNEGSKA (reference sequence). Trimming removed 5 bases from V and 7 bases from J; junction bases left unmatched: 16. CDR3 size: 17 residues.

Only a few counts were recorded for this clonotype. This chain joins TRBV19 and TRBJ2-3, with D uncertain. The CDR3 runs 13 residues. CDR1 and CDR2 from the germline V gene are LNHDA and SQIVND (reference sequence). DNA for the CDR3: TGTGGCACGCGAAGGGCGGACACAGATACGCAGTATTTT. Protein: CGTRRADTDTQYF.

The chain joins TRBV12-5 to TRBJ2-7; D is possibly TRBD2 (6 bases). V shed 5 bases and J shed 6 bases, with 20 bases lying between them. The CDR3 is 15 residues long. Germline CDR1 LGHNT, CDR2 FRNRAP. CDR3 region: CASGPKLAVNREQYF. The CDR3 DNA reads TGTGCTAGTGGTCCGAAACTAGCAGTGAATCGCGAGCAGTACTTC.

With respect to this clonotype: With only one base between it and a far larger clone, this is likely a read error. The rearrangement uses TRBV27 and TRBJ1-2; 8 bases map to TRBD1. V lost 4 bases to trimming and J lost 2 bases; unmatched junction nucleotides: 6. Germline loops: CDR1 MNHEY, CDR2 SMNVEV (reference sequence). The CDR3 length is 15 residues. CDR3 nucleotide sequence: TGTGCCAGCAGTTCCCCGGGACAGGCCAACTATGGCTACACCTTC. Protein: CASSSPGQANYGYTF.